Each of the 26 T cell receptor beta chains below was sequenced from the same sample in a study of vaccination and CD4 T cells after COVID-19. Stated time point: late sampling 161 to 241 days after vaccination in a few convalescent patients. MiXCR, applied by TCRdb to the PCR reads, yields one record per CDR3 protein. The sample consists of about 39,000 distinct CDR3 sequences, 35% to 45% of them appearing once. The input for sequencing was CD4+ T cells from blood, taken about 7 months after SARS-CoV-2 vaccination. The receptors were gathered from a human donor who had recovered from COVID-19.

The chain links TRBV20-1 to TRBJ2-3, with TRBD2 identical over 10 bases. Germline assignment: CDR1 DFQATT and CDR2 SNEGSKA (reference sequence). The trim removed 4 bases at V and 0 bases at J, leaving 13 bases unmatched. This CDR3 spans 18 amino acids. The CDR3 region is CSAIPLIGLAVSTDTQYF. DNA of the CDR3: TGCAGTGCTATACCTTTAATCGGACTAGCGGTTAGCACAGATACGCAGTATTTT.

This clonotype was seen a handful of times. V is TRBV15 and J is TRBJ2-7; no firm D call. Germline CDR1 is LNHNV and CDR2 is YYDKDF (reference sequence). Trimming cost V 0 bases and J 1 base, with 10 bases left between them. There are 15 residues in the CDR3. The CDR3 here is CATSRDPAGSYEQYF. In DNA form, the CDR3 reads TGTGCCACCAGCAGAGATCCCGCCGGATCCTACGAGCAGTACTTC.

This clonotype was picked up a small number of times. The chain has TRBV15 and TRBJ1-2; D perhaps matches TRBD1 (6 bases). Germline lookup yields CDR1 LNHNV and CDR2 YYDKDF (reference sequence). The CDR3 length is 14 residues. Deletions cut 2 bases from V and 3 bases from J, with 10 bases between. The CDR3 here is CATSRKGGDYGYTF. In DNA, the CDR3 is TGTGCCACCAGCAGAAAGGGGGGGGACTATGGCTACACCTTC.

The chain has TRBV19 and TRBJ2-1; D is possibly TRBD2 (6 bases). The CDR3 covers 15 residues. CDR1 is LNHDA, CDR2 SQIVND, per germline (reference sequence). Deletions cut 5 bases from V and 0 bases from J, with 11 bases between. The CDR3 sequence: CASSHSGSSYNEQFF. As DNA, the CDR3 is TGTGCCAGTAGTCATAGCGGAAGCTCCTACAATGAGCAGTTCTTC.

The rearrangement links TRBV2 to TRBJ2-3, with TRBD1 matching 8 bases. Germline CDR1 SNHLY, CDR2 FYNNEI. The CDR3 totals 14 residues. V lost 5 bases, J lost 2 bases, and 3 bases stayed unmatched. The CDR3 spells CASSKTGVTDTQYF. The CDR3, as DNA: TGTGCCAGCAGTAAGACAGGGGTCACAGATACGCAGTATTTT.

CDR3 in amino acids: CASRITGGETQYF. The CDR3 nucleotides are TGTGCCAGCCGGATAACAGGTGGAGAGACCCAGTACTTC. This chain connects TRBV28 to TRBJ2-5, with D tentatively TRBD1 (5 bases). The V end lost 8 bases, the J end lost 4 bases, and 14 bases lay between the germline ends. Per the germline V gene, CDR1 is MDHEN and CDR2 is SYDVKM. The CDR3 is 13 amino acids.

The chain joins TRBV7-3 to TRBJ1-2; TRBD1 matches at 8 bases. Trimming took 6 bases from V and 3 from J; bases not matched to a gene: 3. This CDR3 comprises 13 residues. Germline V gives CDR1 SGHTA, CDR2 FQGTGA. The CDR3 loop is CASSQDRDYGYTF. The CDR3 nucleotides are TGTGCCAGCAGTCAGGACAGGGACTATGGCTACACCTTC.

The table lists this clonotype with a few counts. This chain connects TRBV19 to TRBJ2-7; TRBD2 might be the D (6 bases). CDR3 length: 14 amino acids. Trimming removed 10 bases from V and 5 bases from J, with 21 bases in between. From germline, CDR1 is LNHDA and CDR2 SQIVND (reference sequence). The CDR3 reads CATAPGGTADEQYF. The CDR3 bases are TGTGCCACCGCGCCTGGGGGGACTGCGGACGAGCAGTACTTC.

This chain links TRBV21-1 with TRBJ2-7; TRBD1 is the table's D call and was not checked against the DNA. TRBV21-1 is tagged as a pseudogene. This CDR3 has 14 amino acids. CDR3 loop: CASSKGDRVNEQYF. CDR3 bases: TGTGCCAGCAGCAAAGGGGACAGGGTGAACGAGCAGTACTTC.

The chain uses TRBV20-1 and TRBJ2-5, with 8 bases identical to TRBD2. The V segment lost 4 bases and the J segment 5 bases; nucleotides outside the gene matches: 9. Germline CDR1 DFQATT, CDR2 SNEGSKA (reference sequence). The CDR3 runs to 14 residues. CDR3: CSAKKAGAGETQYF. As DNA, the CDR3 is TGCAGTGCTAAAAAAGCGGGAGCTGGTGAGACCCAGTACTTC.

This clonotype was found a few times. The chain carries TRBV11-3 and TRBJ2-2; unclear D gene. V lost 6 bases, J lost 3 bases, and 8 bases lay in between. Germline V gene data show CDR1 as SGHNT and CDR2 as YENEEA. The CDR3 loop spans 13 amino acids. The CDR3 DNA reads TGTGCCAGCAGTTTGACGTACACCGGGGAGCTGTTTTTT. Encoded protein: CASSLTYTGELFF.

There are a few counts of this clonotype. The chain joins TRBV20-1 to TRBJ2-1, with a tentative D call TRBD1 (5 bases). This CDR3 comprises 14 residues. V was trimmed by 0 bases and J by 9 bases, leaving 15 bases between them. In germline, CDR1 is DFQATT, CDR2 SNEGSKA (reference sequence). CDR3 nucleotide sequence: TGCAGTGCTAGAGATCTCAAGGGGCACCTTGAGCAGTTCTTC. Translation: CSARDLKGHLEQFF.

This clonotype was detected a few times. This chain uses TRBV29-1 with TRBJ2-7; D unresolved. Trimming stripped 4 bases from V and 0 bases from J, with 13 bases between. This CDR3 contains 14 residues. CDR1 and CDR2 (germline): SQVTM, ANQGSEA. The DNA for the CDR3 is TGCAGCGTTGTAGGCCAGTCAAGCTCCTACGAGCAGTACTTC. As protein: CSVVGQSSSYEQYF.

The CDR3 spells CASSPLSGTSGKENEQYF. In DNA form, the CDR3 reads TGTGCCAGCAGCCCCCTCAGCGGGACTAGCGGGAAAGAAAACGAGCAGTACTTC. The chain employs TRBV11-1 and TRBJ2-7; 13 positions agree with TRBD2. The CDR3 length is 18 residues. V lost 5 bases, J lost 5 bases, and 15 bases stayed unmatched. CDR1 is SGHAT, CDR2 FQDESV, per germline (reference sequence).

The chain links TRBV20-1 to TRBJ2-5; perhaps TRBD2 as D (6 bases). CDR1 and CDR2 (germline): DFQATT, SNEGSKA (reference sequence). This CDR3 is built from 14 residues. The V end was cut by 3 bases, the J end by 1 base, with 12 bases between. CDR3: CSASYSGIQETQYF. In DNA form, the CDR3 reads TGCAGTGCTAGTTATAGCGGAATCCAAGAGACCCAGTACTTC.

There are a few counts of this clonotype. J is TRBJ2-1 and V is TRBV20-1, with 7 nucleotides matching TRBD2. The CDR3 contains 15 residues. V was pared by 6 bases and J by 8 bases, with 16 bases of the junction left unmatched. CDR1 and CDR2 (germline): DFQATT, SNEGSKA (reference sequence). The CDR3 region is CSAASASGRVDEQFF. The CDR3 DNA is TGCAGTGCCGCAAGCGCCTCGGGGAGGGTAGATGAGCAGTTCTTC.

The chain employs TRBV19 and TRBJ1-2; TRBD1 agrees at 10 bases. Losses at the gene ends were 4 bases for V and 9 bases for J; bases not matched to a gene: 5. The CDR3 is made up of 13 amino acids. From germline, CDR1 is LNHDA and CDR2 SQIVND (reference sequence). The CDR3 protein is CASSSRDRGRYTF. In DNA, the CDR3 is TGTGCCAGTAGTAGCCGGGACAGGGGACGCTACACCTTC. Supplemented by reference TRBV19 and TRBJ1-2, the full variable domain reads DGGITQSPKYLFRKEGQNVTLSCEQNLNHDAMYWYRQDPGQGLRLIYYSQIVNDFQKGDIAEGYSVSREKKESFPLTVTSAQKNPTAFYLCASSSRDRGRYTFGSGTRLTVV.

This chain connects TRBV20-1 to TRBJ2-1, with D unresolved. Germline V gene lookup returns CDR1 DFQATT and CDR2 SNEGSKA (reference sequence). There are 15 residues in the CDR3. Trimming took 3 bases from V and 5 from J, leaving 17 bases between them. CDR3 sequence (DNA): TGCAGTGCTAGTCAGCTCTCGGTAATGGACAATGAGCAGTTCTTC. It specifies CSASQLSVMDNEQFF.

This clonotype was seen a handful of times. The chain uses TRBV20-1 and TRBJ2-1; D call uncertain. CDR3 size: 12 residues. Germline lookup yields CDR1 DFQATT and CDR2 SNEGSKA (reference sequence). V lost 6 bases, J lost 2 bases, and 8 bases lay in between. CDR3 loop: CSASPPYNEQFF. CDR3 DNA sequence: TGCAGTGCGTCCCCGCCCTACAATGAGCAGTTCTTC.

This clonotype was counted between two and nine times. The chain links TRBV6-1 to TRBJ2-7, with 7 nucleotides matching TRBD2. Germline V gene lookup returns CDR1 MNHNS and CDR2 SASEGT. Unmatched junction bases numbered 9, after V lost 7 bases and J lost 0 bases. The CDR3 has 15 residues. DNA of the CDR3: TGTGCCAGCACCCAAGAGGGCGGGAGCTCCTACGAGCAGTACTTC. Its protein product is CASTQEGGSSYEQYF.

This clonotype was counted a few times. J is TRBJ2-7 and V is TRBV28, with 9 bases aligning to TRBD2. Germline V lookup: CDR1 MDHEN, CDR2 SYDVKM. After removal of 6 bases from V and 3 bases from J, the junction contained 9 bases not matched to a gene. The CDR3 is 15 amino acids. The CDR3, as DNA: TGTGCCAGCAGACCCTCTAGCGGGATGGGCTACGAGCAGTACTTC. The encoded protein is CASRPSSGMGYEQYF. Full variable domain (missing parts from reference TRBV28 and TRBJ2-7): DVKVTQSSRYLVKRTGEKVFLECVQDMDHENMFWYRQDPGLGLRLIYFSYDVKMKEKGDIPEGYSVSREKKERFSLILESASTNQTSMYLCASRPSSGMGYEQYFGPGTRLTVT.

This clonotype was seen only a few times. The chain uses TRBV27 and TRBJ1-1; 7 nucleotides line up with TRBD1. Germline lookup yields CDR1 MNHEY and CDR2 SMNVEV (reference sequence). The CDR3 has 18 residues. V was clipped by 3 bases and J by 7 bases; unmatched bases: 20. The CDR3 DNA follows: TGTGCCAGCAGTTTGTTACCCCCCCCCTCACAGGGGCCGGGTGAAGCTTTCTTT. Its protein is CASSLLPPPSQGPGEAFF.

This clonotype appeared a few times. The CDR3 is CSARDLSGSRSEQYF. The CDR3 bases are TGCAGTGCTAGAGATCTTAGCGGGAGTCGTAGCGAGCAGTACTTC. The chain uses TRBV20-1 and TRBJ2-7, with TRBD2 identical over 9 bases. J lost 6 bases, V lost 0 bases, and 9 bases had no gene match. This CDR3 has 15 residues. The V gene's germline CDR1 is DFQATT and CDR2 SNEGSKA (reference sequence).

This chain links TRBV6-1 with TRBJ2-4; D is unresolved. Trimming left V 5 bases short and J 0 bases short, with 8 bases between. The CDR3 spans 14 residues. Germline values: CDR1 MNHNS, CDR2 SASEGT. CDR3 in DNA: TGTGCCAGCAGTATTACGAGAGCCAAAAACATTCAGTACTTC. Amino acid sequence: CASSITRAKNIQYF.

The CDR3 region is CASSLVSSGSETQYF. CDR3 sequence (DNA): TGTGCCAGCAGCTTAGTGTCTAGCGGGAGTGAGACCCAGTACTTC. The chain employs TRBV7-6 and TRBJ2-5; 10 positions agree with TRBD2. Germline loops: CDR1 SGHVS, CDR2 FNYEAQ. The J segment lost 5 bases and the V segment lost 1 base, leaving 4 bases of the junction unmatched. This CDR3 comprises 15 residues.

The chain carries TRBV27 and TRBJ2-3; D may correspond to TRBD1 or TRBD2 (5 bases each). Per the germline V gene, CDR1 is MNHEY and CDR2 is SMNVEV (reference sequence). The CDR3 loop spans 16 amino acids. Trimming cost V 6 bases and J 0 bases, with 16 bases left between them. The CDR3 DNA reads as TGTGCCAGCAGCCAATCAGGGACCCCTAGCACAGATACGCAGTATTTT. Protein sequence: CASSQSGTPSTDTQYF.